This T cell receptor beta chain emerged from a study of monozygotic twins with inflammatory bowel disease. Points from the study as a whole: Relative clonotype sharing with others was diminished in IBD patients versus healthy twins, particularly with disease activity.

In regard to this clonotype: Its specificity is not known.

In germline, CDR1 is MGHDK, CDR2 SYGVNS. CDR3 length: 17 residues. Reanalyzing the 5' RACE reads, TCRdb keeps one entry per CDR3 protein, without DNA. The repertoire table contains hundreds of thousands of distinct CDR3 sequences. J is TRBJ2-5 and V is TRBV25-1; the TCRdb D gene call, TRBD1, has no DNA to confirm it. Sequences were obtained from blood. This sequence was found in a human donor with ulcerative colitis or Crohn's disease, or a healthy co-twin of an affected twin (not recorded which). CDR3 residues: CASSEQLGGGRKETQYF. Using reference TRBV25-1 and TRBJ2-5 for the parts outside the CDR3, the full variable domain is EADIYQTPRYLVIGTGKKITLECSQTMGHDKMYWYQQDPGMELHLIHYSYGVNSTEKGDLSSESTVSRIRTEHFPLTLESARPSHTSQYLCASSEQLGGGRKETQYFGPGTRLLVL.